This entry lists 6 T cell receptor beta chains sequenced from one sample in a study of shared clonotypes between healthy human individuals. Here immunoSEQ multiplex PCR was the method, and the copy in TCRdb shows in-frame clones only, minus some. The repertoire holds approximately 700,000 clones, with around four fifths as singletons. The specimen was memory CD4+ T cells sorted from blood. Subset described: CD45RA-negative fraction. The receptors derive from a woman in her 30s in good health.

As concerns this clone: In the same sample, other DNA sequences code for this CDR3. This rearrangement joins TRBV28 to TRBJ1-2; tentatively, D is TRBD1 (6 bases). Germline V gene lookup returns CDR1 MDHEN and CDR2 SYDVKM. V was shortened by 6 bases and J by 1 base, with 9 bases between the two germline ends. The CDR3 contains 13 residues. CDR3 nucleotides: TGTGCCAGCAGACTACAGGGTAACTATGGCTACACCTTC. Protein product: CASRLQGNYGYTF.

As DNA, the CDR3 is TGCGCCAGCAGCCGGTCCCTAGGGGAAAAACTGTTTTTT. Translated, it gives CASSRSLGEKLFF. The V call is TRBV4-1, the J call TRBJ1-4; D gene uncertain. The CDR3 sequence is 13 residues long. Trimming shortened V by 4 bases and J by 8 bases, and 11 bases separated the two germline ends. Germline V gives CDR1 MGHRA, CDR2 YSYEKL.

This chain joins TRBV4-1 and TRBJ1-4, with D perhaps matching TRBD1 (5 bases). This CDR3 contains 16 residues. The V end lost 4 bases, the J end lost 6 bases, and 18 bases lay between the germline ends. Looked up from germline, CDR1 is MGHRA and CDR2 is YSYEKL. In nucleotides, the CDR3 is TGCGCCAGCAGCCCCTATGGCTGGGGCGATGATGAAAAACTGTTTTTT. It codes for CASSPYGWGDDEKLFF.

The V gene is TRBV7-3, the J gene TRBJ2-1; no clear D. Germline V gene data show CDR1 as SGHTA and CDR2 as FQGTGA. The CDR3 sequence is 13 residues long. The V end lost 5 bases, the J end lost 0 bases, and 5 bases lay between the germline ends. CDR3 coding DNA: TGTGCCAGCAGCACAAGCTCCTACAATGAGCAGTTCTTC. Translating it yields CASSTSSYNEQFF. Full variable domain (remainder filled in from reference TRBV7-3 and TRBJ2-1): GAGVSQTPSNKVTEKGKYVELRCDPISGHTALYWYRQSLGQGPEFLIYFQGTGAADDSGLPNDRFFAVRPEGSVSTLKIQRTERGDSAVYLCASSTSSYNEQFFGPGTRLTVL.

CDR3 in DNA: TGTGCCAGCAGTGGACCGGTGCAGGGCACTGAAGCTTTCTTT. Translated, it gives CASSGPVQGTEAFF. This chain joins TRBV2 and TRBJ1-1; D perhaps matches TRBD1 (5 bases). Germline V gene data show CDR1 as SNHLY and CDR2 as FYNNEI. Trimming left V 4 bases short and J 4 bases short, with 13 bases between. The CDR3 is made up of 14 amino acids. The full variable domain, rest sourced from reference TRBV2 and TRBJ1-1, is EPEVTQTPSHQVTQMGQEVILRCVPISNHLYFYWYRQILGQKVEFLVSFYNNEISEKSEIFDDQFSVERPDGSNFTLKIRSTKLEDSAMYFCASSGPVQGTEAFFGQGTRLTVV.

A word on this clone: This clone may be a read error of a much larger clone one base away. The J gene is TRBJ1-1, the V gene TRBV28; D remains ambiguous. The germline gives CDR1 MDHEN, CDR2 SYDVKM. Deletions cut 5 bases from V and 0 bases from J, with 4 bases between. This CDR3 region has 12 residues. In nucleotides, the CDR3 is TGTGCCAGCAGTACAATGAACACTGAAGCTTTCTTT. This codes for CASSTMNTEAFF.